The 18 T cell receptor beta chains below were found in one sample sequenced in a study of T cell responses to AZD1222 COVID-19 vaccine. Profiling relied on immunoSEQ multiplex PCR, and the TCRdb table lists in-frame clones only, not all of them. The sample records roughly 120,000 clones, 70% to 90% being singletons. The sequencing used peripheral blood, collected 28 days after the second AZD1222 dose. The receptors were sampled from an adult who received the AZD1222 COVID-19 vaccine.

V usage is TRBV5-4 and J usage is TRBJ2-1; 13 bases are a match to TRBD2. Germline lookup yields CDR1 SGHNT and CDR2 YYREEE (reference sequence). The CDR3 spans 16 residues. Trimming at V came to 4 bases and at J to 7 bases, leaving 8 bases not matched to a gene. CDR3 sequence (DNA): TGTGCCAGCAGCACCACTAGCGGGGGGGCCTTGAATGAGCAGTTCTTC. As protein: CASSTTSGGALNEQFF.

V and J are TRBV9 and TRBJ2-7; TRBD2 is a possible D gene (6 bases). V lost 3 bases to trimming and J lost 6 bases, with 13 bases between them. Germline values: CDR1 SGDLS, CDR2 YYNGEE. This CDR3 spans 13 amino acids. CDR3 in amino acids: CASSDRLDGEQYF. In DNA, the CDR3 is TGTGCCAGCAGCGACCGACTAGACGGCGAGCAGTACTTC.

This chain links TRBV4-1 with TRBJ2-1, with 7 bases aligning to TRBD2. V lost 3 bases, J lost 8 bases, and 13 bases stayed unmatched. The germline V gene has CDR1 MGHRA and CDR2 YSYEKL. The CDR3 spans 16 residues. CDR3 bases: TGCGCCAGCAGCCAGGCAATTCGGGAGGCTGGGGATGAGCAGTTCTTC. It is translated as CASSQAIREAGDEQFF.

The chain is built from TRBV28 and TRBJ2-7, with 8 bases fitting TRBD2. CDR3 length: 17 amino acids. The germline V gene has CDR1 MDHEN and CDR2 SYDVKM. Trimming at V came to 3 bases and at J to 3 bases, leaving 13 bases not matched to a gene. Written as DNA, the CDR3 is TGTGCCAGCAGTTTTACCCCAGGGCTAGCGGGCAACTACGAGCAGTACTTC. This translates into CASSFTPGLAGNYEQYF.

The chain couples TRBV9 to TRBJ2-7; TRBD1 or TRBD2 may be the D gene (5 bases each). Trimming took off 0 bases at V and 6 bases at J, with 10 bases between the two ends. The CDR3 is made up of 13 amino acids. Per the germline V gene, CDR1 is SGDLS and CDR2 is YYNGEE. CDR3 in DNA: TGTGCCAGCAGCGTAGAGGTAGGGACCGAGCAGTACTTC. This encodes CASSVEVGTEQYF.

The chain recombines TRBV6-5 with TRBJ1-1, with TRBD1 identical over 7 bases. CDR3 length equals 13 residues. Trimming at V came to 11 bases and at J to 4 bases, leaving 10 bases not matched to a gene. Germline-derived CDR1 and CDR2 are MNHEY and SVGAGI. Here the CDR3 reads CAGRQGGSTEAFF. CDR3 bases: TGTGCCGGACGACAGGGAGGGAGCACTGAAGCTTTCTTT.

This chain links TRBV25-1 with TRBJ1-1, with 9 bases that match TRBD1. V gave up 1 base and J gave up 6 bases; unmatched junction bases: 3. Per germline, CDR1 MGHDK and CDR2 SYGVNS. The CDR3 sequence is 14 residues long. As DNA, the CDR3 is TGTGCCAGCAGTGAATGGGGGGACAGGGCTGAAGCTTTCTTT. This encodes CASSEWGDRAEAFF.

This chain joins TRBV4-1 and TRBJ2-4; TRBD2 matches at 10 bases. Germline values: CDR1 MGHRA, CDR2 YSYEKL. This CDR3 contains 16 residues. With 1 base clipped from V and 7 bases from J, the junction kept 7 bases outside the gene matches. The CDR3 bases are TGCGCCAGCAGCCAAGCTCAGCGGGGGGGCCGGAACATTCAGTACTTC. Amino acid sequence: CASSQAQRGGRNIQYF.

The rearrangement links TRBV4-1 to TRBJ2-3; the match to TRBD2 covers 10 bases. This CDR3 region has 17 residues. Germline V gene data show CDR1 as MGHRA and CDR2 as YSYEKL. V trimming: 4 bases; J trimming: 4 bases; junction bases outside the gene matches: 11. The CDR3 DNA reads as TGCGCCAGCAGCCCAAGTCTAGCGGGAGTTTTGGCAGATACGCAGTATTTT. Its protein product is CASSPSLAGVLADTQYF.

This clone was recorded once. This rearrangement joins TRBV5-1 to TRBJ2-3; 11 nucleotides match TRBD2. V shed 4 bases, J shed 3 bases, and the junction held 4 bases outside the gene matches. This CDR3 contains 15 residues. Germline V gene data show CDR1 as SGHRS and CDR2 as YFSETQ. As DNA, the CDR3 is TGCGCCAGCAGCCTTAGCGGGGGGGCGACAGATACGCAGTATTTT. Residues: CASSLSGGATDTQYF.

V usage is TRBV18 and J usage is TRBJ2-3, with D possibly TRBD2 on 5 matching bases. The CDR3 runs 14 residues. Between the trimmed V and J ends, which lost 6 bases and 2 bases, there was a span of 12 bases. Germline assignment: CDR1 KGHSH and CDR2 LQKENI. The CDR3 DNA reads as TGTGCCAGCTCCCCCTCCGGGGACACAGATACGCAGTATTTT. Protein product: CASSPSGDTDTQYF.

This chain uses TRBV29-1 with TRBJ2-3; tentatively, D is TRBD1 (6 bases). Germline lookup yields CDR1 SQVTM and CDR2 ANQGSEA. Trimming left V 4 bases short and J 2 bases short, with 7 bases between. The CDR3 is 12 amino acids. In DNA, the CDR3 is TGCAGCGTTGGGACAGCCACAGATACGCAGTATTTT. Protein sequence: CSVGTATDTQYF.

V gene TRBV6-5 combines with J gene TRBJ2-2; 10 nucleotides line up with TRBD2. V lost 6 bases, J lost 7 bases, and 8 bases stayed unmatched. This CDR3 comprises 15 residues. Germline V CDR1 and CDR2: MNHEY, SVGAGI. The CDR3 here is CASRSGRAGGGELFF. CDR3 sequence (DNA): TGTGCCAGCAGGAGCGGGAGGGCCGGAGGCGGGGAGCTGTTTTTT.

The rearrangement links TRBV7-9 to TRBJ1-4; possibly TRBD1 for D (5 bases). V lost 4 bases to trimming and J lost 7 bases, with 13 bases between them. The CDR3 extends over 14 amino acids. Germline V gene data show CDR1 as SEHNR and CDR2 as FQNEAQ (reference sequence). The CDR3 DNA sequence: TGTGCCAGCAGCTGGGAGGGGCGCGGTGAAAAACTGTTTTTT. Translated, it gives CASSWEGRGEKLFF.

The chain is built from TRBV5-8 and TRBJ2-1, with D maybe TRBD2 (5 bases). V lost 7 bases and J lost 0, with 17 bases in between. Germline values: CDR1 SGHTS, CDR2 YDEGEE. The CDR3 consists of 16 residues. The CDR3 region is CASSRDGLSSYNEQFF. The CDR3 coding sequence is TGTGCCAGCTCGAGGGATGGCTTGAGCTCCTACAATGAGCAGTTCTTC.

A single count supports this clone. V usage is TRBV18 and J usage is TRBJ1-1; D remains ambiguous. This CDR3 has 14 residues. The V gene's germline CDR1 is KGHSH and CDR2 LQKENI. V lost 6 bases and J lost 3, with 14 bases in between. For the CDR3, the DNA is TGTGCCAGCTCCCCCACAGTTGGGGACACTGAAGCTTTCTTT. Its protein is CASSPTVGDTEAFF.

J is TRBJ2-1 and V is TRBV9; the match to TRBD2 covers 8 bases. CDR1 is SGDLS, CDR2 YYNGEE, per germline. The CDR3 is made up of 14 amino acids. With 0 bases clipped from V and 7 bases from J, the junction kept 3 bases outside the gene matches. CDR3 in DNA: TGTGCCAGCAGCGTAGCGGGGGGGGTAAATGAGCAGTTCTTC. It yields the protein CASSVAGGVNEQFF.

The gene calls are TRBV4-3 and TRBJ2-7; 8 bases are shared with TRBD1. The germline V gene encodes CDR1 LGHNA and CDR2 YSLEER. CDR3 size: 14 residues. Losses at the gene ends were 2 bases for V and 6 bases for J; bases not matched to a gene: 6. The CDR3 coding sequence is TGCGCCAGCAGCCAATCACCGACAGGGGCCGAGCAGTACTTC. It codes for CASSQSPTGAEQYF.